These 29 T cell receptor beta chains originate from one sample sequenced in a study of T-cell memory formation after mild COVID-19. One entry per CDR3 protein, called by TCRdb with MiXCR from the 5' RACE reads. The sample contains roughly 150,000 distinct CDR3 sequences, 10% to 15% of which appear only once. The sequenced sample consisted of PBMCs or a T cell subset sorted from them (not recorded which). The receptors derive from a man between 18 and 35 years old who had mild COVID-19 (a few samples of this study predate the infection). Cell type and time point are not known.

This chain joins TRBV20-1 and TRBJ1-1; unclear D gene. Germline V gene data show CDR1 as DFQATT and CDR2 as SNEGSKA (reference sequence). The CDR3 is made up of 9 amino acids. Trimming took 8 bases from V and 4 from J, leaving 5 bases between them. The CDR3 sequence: CSPGTEAFF. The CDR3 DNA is TGCAGTCCGGGCACTGAAGCTTTCTTT.

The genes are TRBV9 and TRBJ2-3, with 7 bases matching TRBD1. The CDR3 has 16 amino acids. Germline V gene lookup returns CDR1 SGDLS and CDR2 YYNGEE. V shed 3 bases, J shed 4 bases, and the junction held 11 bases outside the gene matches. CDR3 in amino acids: CASSGSLPTGPDTQYF. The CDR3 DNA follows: TGTGCCAGCAGCGGATCCCTCCCGACAGGGCCAGATACGCAGTATTTT.

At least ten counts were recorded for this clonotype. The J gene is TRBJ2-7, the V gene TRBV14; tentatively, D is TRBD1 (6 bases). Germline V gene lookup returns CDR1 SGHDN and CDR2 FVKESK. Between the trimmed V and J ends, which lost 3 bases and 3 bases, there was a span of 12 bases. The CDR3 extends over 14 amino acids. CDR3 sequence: CASSQSGAFYEQYV. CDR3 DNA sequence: TGTGCCAGCAGCCAGTCAGGGGCATTCTACGAGCAGTACGTC.

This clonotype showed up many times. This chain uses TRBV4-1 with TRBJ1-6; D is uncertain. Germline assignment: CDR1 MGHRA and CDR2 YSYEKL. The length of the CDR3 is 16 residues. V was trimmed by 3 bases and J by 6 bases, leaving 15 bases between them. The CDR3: CASSHRDTDPNSPLHF. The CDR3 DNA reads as TGCGCCAGCAGCCACCGAGACACCGACCCTAATTCACCCCTCCACTTT.

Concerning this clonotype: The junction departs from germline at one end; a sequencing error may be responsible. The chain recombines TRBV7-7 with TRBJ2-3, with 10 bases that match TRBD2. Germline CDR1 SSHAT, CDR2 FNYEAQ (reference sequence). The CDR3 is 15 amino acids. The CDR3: CASSLVAGGPDTQYF. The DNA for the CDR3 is TGTGCTAGCAGCTTAGTAGCGGGGGGCCCAGATACGCAGTATTTT.

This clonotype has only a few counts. The CDR3 here is CASSLISDRAGELFF. DNA for the CDR3: TGTGCCAGCAGCTTAATCTCGGATCGCGCCGGGGAGCTGTTTTTT. The chain couples TRBV7-6 to TRBJ2-2; D is unclear. CDR3 length: 15 residues. Germline V CDR1 and CDR2: SGHVS, FNYEAQ. The V end lost 2 bases, the J end lost 6 bases, and 13 bases lay between the germline ends.

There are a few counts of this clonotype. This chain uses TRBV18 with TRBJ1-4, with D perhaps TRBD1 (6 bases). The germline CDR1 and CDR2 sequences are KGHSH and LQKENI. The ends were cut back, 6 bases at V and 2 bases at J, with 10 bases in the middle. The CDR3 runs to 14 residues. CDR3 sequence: CASSRGGTNEKLFF. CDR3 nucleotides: TGTGCCAGCTCGCGTGGGGGCACTAATGAAAAACTGTTTTTT.

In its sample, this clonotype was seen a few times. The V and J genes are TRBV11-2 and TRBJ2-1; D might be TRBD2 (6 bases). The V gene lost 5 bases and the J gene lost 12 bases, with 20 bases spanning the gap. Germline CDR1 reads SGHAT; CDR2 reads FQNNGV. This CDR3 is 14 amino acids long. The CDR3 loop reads CASSVFSSVRAQFF. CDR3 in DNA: TGTGCCAGCAGCGTCTTCTCTAGCGTACGGGCGCAGTTCTTC.

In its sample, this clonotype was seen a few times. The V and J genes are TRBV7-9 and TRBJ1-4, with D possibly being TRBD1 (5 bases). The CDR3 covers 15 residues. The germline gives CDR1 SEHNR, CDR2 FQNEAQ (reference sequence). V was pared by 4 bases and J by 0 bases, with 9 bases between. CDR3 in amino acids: CASSSGATTNEKLFF. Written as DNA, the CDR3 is TGTGCCAGCAGCTCTGGGGCAACAACTAATGAAAAACTGTTTTTT.

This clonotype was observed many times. CDR3 coding DNA: TGTGCCAGCAGCTCGAAACTAGCGGGGGAGCAAAGCAATGAGCAGTTCTTC. This encodes CASSSKLAGEQSNEQFF. The rearrangement links TRBV7-8 to TRBJ2-1; 11 bases line up with TRBD2. Trimming took 4 bases from V and 6 from J; bases not matched to a gene: 11. The CDR3 consists of 17 residues. Looked up from germline, CDR1 is SGHVS and CDR2 is FQNEAQ.

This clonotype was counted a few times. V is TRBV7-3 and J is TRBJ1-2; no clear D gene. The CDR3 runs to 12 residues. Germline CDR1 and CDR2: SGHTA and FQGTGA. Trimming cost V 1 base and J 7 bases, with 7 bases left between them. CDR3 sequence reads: CASSLNPGGYTF. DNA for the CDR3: TGTGCCAGCAGCTTAAATCCGGGTGGCTACACCTTC.

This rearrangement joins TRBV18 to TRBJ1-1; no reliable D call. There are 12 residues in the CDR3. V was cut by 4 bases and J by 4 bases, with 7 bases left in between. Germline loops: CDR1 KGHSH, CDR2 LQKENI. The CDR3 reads CASSQYGTEAFF. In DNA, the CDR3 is TGTGCCAGCTCACAATACGGCACTGAAGCTTTCTTT.

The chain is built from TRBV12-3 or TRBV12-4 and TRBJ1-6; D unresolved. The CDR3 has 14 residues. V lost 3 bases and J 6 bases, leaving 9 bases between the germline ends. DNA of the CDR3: TGTGCCAGCAGTTTTTGGCAGGTTAATTCACCCCTCCACTTT. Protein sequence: CASSFWQVNSPLHF.

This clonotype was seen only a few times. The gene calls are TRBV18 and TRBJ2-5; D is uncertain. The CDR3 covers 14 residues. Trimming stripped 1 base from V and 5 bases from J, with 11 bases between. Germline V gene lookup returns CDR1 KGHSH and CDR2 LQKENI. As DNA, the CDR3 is TGTGCCAGCTCACCACGGACCGCGAAGGAGACCCAGTACTTC. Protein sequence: CASSPRTAKETQYF.

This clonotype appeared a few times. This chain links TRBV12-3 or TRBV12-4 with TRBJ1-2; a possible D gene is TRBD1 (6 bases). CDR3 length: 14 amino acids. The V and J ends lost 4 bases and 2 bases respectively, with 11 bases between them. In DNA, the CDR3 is TGTGCCAGCAGTTGGGGGGCAGGGAACTATGGCTACACCTTC. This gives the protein CASSWGAGNYGYTF.

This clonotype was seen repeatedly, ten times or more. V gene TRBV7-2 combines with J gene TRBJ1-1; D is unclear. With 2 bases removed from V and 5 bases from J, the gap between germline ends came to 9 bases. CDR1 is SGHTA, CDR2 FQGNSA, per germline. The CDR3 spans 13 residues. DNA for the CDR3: TGTGCCAGCAGCTTATTCGAGAGGACTGAAGCTTTCTTT. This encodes CASSLFERTEAFF.

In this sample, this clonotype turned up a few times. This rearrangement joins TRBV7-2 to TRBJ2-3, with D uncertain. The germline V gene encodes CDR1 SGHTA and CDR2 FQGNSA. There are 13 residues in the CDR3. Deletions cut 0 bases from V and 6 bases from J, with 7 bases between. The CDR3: CASSLASSDTQYF. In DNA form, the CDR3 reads TGTGCCAGCAGCTTAGCCAGCTCTGATACGCAGTATTTT.

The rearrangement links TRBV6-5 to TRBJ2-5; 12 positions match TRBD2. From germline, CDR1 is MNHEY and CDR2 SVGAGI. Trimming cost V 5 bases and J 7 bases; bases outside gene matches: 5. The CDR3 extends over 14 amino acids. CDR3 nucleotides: TGTGCCAGCAGTCGGACTAGCGGGGTGACGACCCAGTACTTC. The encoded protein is CASSRTSGVTTQYF.

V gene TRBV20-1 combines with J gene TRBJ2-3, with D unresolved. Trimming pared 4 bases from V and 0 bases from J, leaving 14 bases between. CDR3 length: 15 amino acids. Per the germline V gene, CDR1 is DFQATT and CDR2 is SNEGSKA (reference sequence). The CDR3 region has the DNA TGCAGTGCTATCGGGCAGGTGGGGAGCACAGATACGCAGTATTTT. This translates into CSAIGQVGSTDTQYF.

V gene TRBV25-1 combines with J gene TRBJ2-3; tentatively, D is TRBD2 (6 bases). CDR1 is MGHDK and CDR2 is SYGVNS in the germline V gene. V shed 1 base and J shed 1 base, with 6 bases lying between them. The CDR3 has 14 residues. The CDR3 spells CASSEWGGTDTQYF. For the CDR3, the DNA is TGTGCCAGCAGTGAATGGGGGGGCACAGATACGCAGTATTTT.

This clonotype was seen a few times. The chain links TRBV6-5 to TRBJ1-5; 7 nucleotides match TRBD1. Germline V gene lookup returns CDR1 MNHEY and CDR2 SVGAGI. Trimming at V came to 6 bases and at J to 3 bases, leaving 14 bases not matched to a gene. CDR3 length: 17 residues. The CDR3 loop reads CASRLRATGRPNQPQHF. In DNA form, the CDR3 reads TGTGCCAGCAGACTAAGGGCGACAGGGAGGCCCAATCAGCCCCAGCATTTT.

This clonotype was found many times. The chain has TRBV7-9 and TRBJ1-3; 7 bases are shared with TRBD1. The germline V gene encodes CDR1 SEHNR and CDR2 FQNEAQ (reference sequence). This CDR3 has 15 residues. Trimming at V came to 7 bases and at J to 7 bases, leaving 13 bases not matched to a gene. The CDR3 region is CASTTLKGAGNTIYF. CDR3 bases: TGTGCCAGCACCACCCTTAAGGGGGCAGGGAACACCATATATTTT.

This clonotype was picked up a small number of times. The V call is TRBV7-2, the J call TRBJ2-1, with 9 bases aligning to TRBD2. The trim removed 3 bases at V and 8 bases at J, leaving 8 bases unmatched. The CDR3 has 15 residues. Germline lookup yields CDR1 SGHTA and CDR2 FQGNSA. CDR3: CASSFGRAGGHEQFF. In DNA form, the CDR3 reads TGTGCCAGCAGCTTCGGGCGAGCGGGGGGCCATGAGCAGTTCTTC.

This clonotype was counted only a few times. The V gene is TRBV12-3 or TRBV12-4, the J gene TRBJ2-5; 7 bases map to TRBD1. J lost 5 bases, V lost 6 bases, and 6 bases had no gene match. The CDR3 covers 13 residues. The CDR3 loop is CASSNRGGETQYF. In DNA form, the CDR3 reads TGTGCCAGCAGCAACAGGGGTGGGGAGACCCAGTACTTC.

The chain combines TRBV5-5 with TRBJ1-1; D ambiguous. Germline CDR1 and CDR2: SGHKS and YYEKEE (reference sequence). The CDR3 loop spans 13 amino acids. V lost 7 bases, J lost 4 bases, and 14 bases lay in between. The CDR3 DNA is TGTGCCAGCTCCGGCCCGGGTAGCACTGAAGCTTTCTTT. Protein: CASSGPGSTEAFF.

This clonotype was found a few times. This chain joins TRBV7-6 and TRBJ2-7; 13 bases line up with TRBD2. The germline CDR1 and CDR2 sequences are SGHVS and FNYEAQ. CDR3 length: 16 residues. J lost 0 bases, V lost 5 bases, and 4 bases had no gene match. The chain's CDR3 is CASSIRTSGGSYEQYF. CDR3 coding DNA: TGTGCCAGCAGCATCCGGACTAGCGGGGGCTCCTACGAGCAGTACTTC.

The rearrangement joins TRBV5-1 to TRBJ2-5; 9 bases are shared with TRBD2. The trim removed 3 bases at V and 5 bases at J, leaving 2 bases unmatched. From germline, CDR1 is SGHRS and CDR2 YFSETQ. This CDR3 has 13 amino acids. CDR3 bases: TGCGCCAGCAGCTCCCTAGCGGGGGAGACCCAGTACTTC. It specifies CASSSLAGETQYF.

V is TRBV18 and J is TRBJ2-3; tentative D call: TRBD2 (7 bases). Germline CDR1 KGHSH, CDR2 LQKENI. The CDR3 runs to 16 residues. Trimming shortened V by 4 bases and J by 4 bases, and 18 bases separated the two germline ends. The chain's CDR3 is CASSQGTGGASDTQYF. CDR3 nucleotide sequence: TGTGCCAGCTCACAAGGCACGGGGGGCGCATCAGATACGCAGTATTTT.

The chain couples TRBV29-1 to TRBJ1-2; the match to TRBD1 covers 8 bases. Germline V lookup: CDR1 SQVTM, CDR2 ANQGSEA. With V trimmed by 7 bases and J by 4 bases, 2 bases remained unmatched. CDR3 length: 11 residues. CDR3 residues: CSEGQAYGYTF. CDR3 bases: TGCAGCGAGGGACAGGCCTATGGCTACACCTTC.